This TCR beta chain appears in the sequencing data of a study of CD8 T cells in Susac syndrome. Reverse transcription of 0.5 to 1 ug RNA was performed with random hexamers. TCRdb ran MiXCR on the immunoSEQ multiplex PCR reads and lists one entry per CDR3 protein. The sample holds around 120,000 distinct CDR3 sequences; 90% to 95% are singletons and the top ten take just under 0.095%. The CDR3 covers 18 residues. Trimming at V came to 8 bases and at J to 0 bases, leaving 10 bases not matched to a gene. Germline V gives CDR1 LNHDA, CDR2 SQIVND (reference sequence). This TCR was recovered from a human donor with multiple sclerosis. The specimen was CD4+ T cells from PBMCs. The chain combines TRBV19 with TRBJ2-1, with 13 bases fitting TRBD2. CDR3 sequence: CASQRTSGGVSSYNEQFF. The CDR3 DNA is TGTGCCAGTCAGCGGACTAGCGGGGGTGTAAGCTCCTACAATGAGCAGTTCTTC.